A single sample gave rise to the 17 T cell receptor beta chains below, sequenced in a study of blood T cell repertoires in COVID-19. Clones were sequenced by immunoSEQ multiplex PCR, and TCRdb holds only the in-frame ones, with some missing. The data hold 85,000 to 100,000 clones, with about four fifths observed a single time. Sequenced: peripheral blood. The receptors were gathered from a woman aged 60-75 years with acute or convalescent COVID-19.

The chain uses TRBV30 and TRBJ1-5, with D maybe TRBD1 (6 bases). The germline V gene has CDR1 GTSNPN and CDR2 SVGIG (reference sequence). V shed 0 bases and J shed 1 base, with 7 bases lying between them. The CDR3 has 14 amino acids. The CDR3 protein is CAWSVGTSNQPQHF. CDR3 DNA: TGTGCCTGGAGTGTAGGGACAAGCAATCAGCCCCAGCATTTT.

The chain links TRBV6-5 to TRBJ1-2; TRBD1 agrees at 7 bases. CDR3 length: 14 residues. V lost 7 bases and J lost 8; bases outside the gene matches: 13. CDR1 and CDR2 from the germline V gene are MNHEY and SVGAGI. The CDR3 DNA is TGTGCCAGCACCCGTCAGGGGGAGTCGGGAGGCTACACCTTC. Residues: CASTRQGESGGYTF.

In nucleotides, the CDR3 is TGTGCCAGCAGCTTACGGGGAAATGGGGATCAGCCCCAGCATTTT. As protein: CASSLRGNGDQPQHF. This chain joins TRBV11-2 and TRBJ1-5; D unclear. Germline lookup yields CDR1 SGHAT and CDR2 FQNNGV. CDR3 length: 15 amino acids. The ends were cut back, 2 bases at V and 5 bases at J, with 13 bases in the middle. The full variable domain, completed using reference TRBV11-2 and TRBJ1-5, is EAGVAQSPRYKIIEKRQSVAFWCNPISGHATLYWYQQILGQGPKLLIQFQNNGVVDDSQLPKDRFSAERLKGVDSTLKIQPAKLEDSAVYLCASSLRGNGDQPQHFGDGTRLSIL.

The chain combines TRBV30 with TRBJ1-2; D is unclear. Per germline, CDR1 GTSNPN and CDR2 SVGIG (reference sequence). Trimming took off 1 base at V and 0 bases at J, with 12 bases between the two ends. The CDR3 covers 15 residues. Here the CDR3 reads CAWSGSVYSNYGYTF. CDR3 in DNA: TGTGCCTGGAGTGGATCGGTATATTCTAACTATGGCTACACCTTC. Complete variable domain (other parts from reference TRBV30 and TRBJ1-2): SQTIHQWPATLVQPVGSPLSLECTVEGTSNPNLYWYRQAAGRGLQLLFYSVGIGQISSEVPQNLSASRPQDRQFILSSKKLLLSDSGFYLCAWSGSVYSNYGYTFGSGTRLTVV.

V and J are TRBV9 and TRBJ2-7, with 7 bases matching TRBD1. Germline V gives CDR1 SGDLS, CDR2 YYNGEE. CDR3 length equals 15 residues. With V trimmed by 0 bases and J by 3 bases, 6 bases remained unmatched. The CDR3 here is CASSVGGDSFYEQYF. The CDR3 coding sequence is TGTGCCAGCAGCGTAGGAGGGGACAGCTTCTACGAGCAGTACTTC.

The V call is TRBV11-2, the J call TRBJ1-4; 9 nucleotides align to TRBD1. V lost 5 bases and J lost 0; bases outside the gene matches: 7. Germline lookup yields CDR1 SGHAT and CDR2 FQNNGV. The CDR3 totals 17 residues. CDR3 DNA: TGTGCCAGCAGCCCACAGGGGGCGAGGGCAACTAATGAAAAACTGTTTTTT. Amino acids: CASSPQGARATNEKLFF.

This clone has a handful of counts. This chain connects TRBV28 to TRBJ1-2, with TRBD1 identical over 10 bases. Germline V CDR1 and CDR2: MDHEN, SYDVKM. V dropped 2 bases and J dropped 4; count of bases not matched to a gene: 4. The CDR3 runs to 15 residues. CDR3 nucleotide sequence: TGTGCCAGCAGTTTAGACAGGGGGCAGGTCTATGGCTACACCTTC. Amino acids: CASSLDRGQVYGYTF.

V and J are TRBV19 and TRBJ1-2; 11 bases fit TRBD1. J was trimmed by 4 bases and V by 6 bases; bases with no gene match: 4. CDR1 is LNHDA, CDR2 SQIVND, per germline (reference sequence). The CDR3 spans 14 residues. The CDR3 loop is CASSRTGGSYGYTF. CDR3 DNA sequence: TGTGCCAGTAGCCGGACAGGGGGCTCCTATGGCTACACCTTC.

This rearrangement joins TRBV6-7 to TRBJ1-3, with TRBD1 identical over 8 bases. TRBV6-7 carries the ORF label, with uncertain function. The CDR3 length is 16 residues. V was clipped by 6 bases and J by 4 bases; unmatched bases: 11. The CDR3 bases are TGTGCCAGCAGCCTCCCCCGGACAGGGCGGGGAAACACCATATATTTT. This encodes CASSLPRTGRGNTIYF.

This sequence joins TRBV19 and TRBJ1-2; 7 bases map to TRBD1. The CDR3 is 16 residues long. Germline V gene data show CDR1 as LNHDA and CDR2 as SQIVND (reference sequence). V lost 3 bases and J lost 1; bases outside the gene matches: 8. This chain's CDR3 is CASSMSLGGLNYGYTF. The CDR3 bases are TGTGCCAGTAGTATGTCCTTAGGGGGCCTTAACTATGGCTACACCTTC.

This clone was counted only a few times. The V and J genes are TRBV29-1 and TRBJ1-1, with D maybe TRBD1 (6 bases). This CDR3 comprises 13 residues. Germline V CDR1 and CDR2: SQVTM, ANQGSEA. This CDR3 reads CSVNREGGTEAFF. CDR3 coding DNA: TGCAGTGTCAACAGGGAGGGGGGCACTGAAGCTTTCTTT. The variable domain in full, completed from reference TRBV29-1 and TRBJ1-1, reads SAVISQKPSRDICQRGTSLTIQCQVDSQVTMMFWYRQQPGQSLTLIATANQGSEATYESGFVIDKFPISRPNLTFSTLTVSNMSPEDSSIYLCSVNREGGTEAFFGQGTRLTVV.

The gene calls are TRBV5-1 and TRBJ1-5; unclear D gene. V lost 0 bases to trimming and J lost 4 bases, with 11 bases between them. Germline loops: CDR1 SGHRS, CDR2 YFSETQ. The CDR3 consists of 15 residues. CDR3 DNA: TGCGCCAGCAGCTTGGCCTCGGGGAGGAATCAGCCCCAGCATTTT. This gives the protein CASSLASGRNQPQHF. Full variable domain (missing parts from reference TRBV5-1 and TRBJ1-5): KAGVTQTPRYLIKTRGQQVTLSCSPISGHRSVSWYQQTPGQGLQFLFEYFSETQRNKGNFPGRFSGRQFSNSRSEMNVSTLELGDSALYLCASSLASGRNQPQHFGDGTRLSIL.

This chain connects TRBV30 to TRBJ2-2; tentative D call: TRBD1 (5 bases). This CDR3 contains 15 residues. V was shortened by 5 bases and J by 4 bases, with 17 bases between the two germline ends. Germline loops: CDR1 GTSNPN, CDR2 SVGIG (reference sequence). The DNA of the CDR3 is TGTGCCTGGTCCGAGAAGGGGCAGGGCACCGGGGAGCTGTTTTTT. Its translation: CAWSEKGQGTGELFF.

This chain uses TRBV5-1 with TRBJ2-1; D perhaps matches TRBD2 (6 bases). Germline CDR1 and CDR2: SGHRS and YFSETQ. This CDR3 contains 17 residues. V lost 2 bases and J lost 1, with 16 bases in between. The CDR3, as DNA: TGCGCCAGCAGCTTATCACCGGGACTCAGATCCTACAATGAGCAGTTCTTC. As protein: CASSLSPGLRSYNEQFF. Full variable domain (remainder filled in from reference TRBV5-1 and TRBJ2-1): KAGVTQTPRYLIKTRGQQVTLSCSPISGHRSVSWYQQTPGQGLQFLFEYFSETQRNKGNFPGRFSGRQFSNSRSEMNVSTLELGDSALYLCASSLSPGLRSYNEQFFGPGTRLTVL.

This chain connects TRBV4-2 to TRBJ1-2, with D possibly matching TRBD1 (6 bases). CDR3 length: 16 amino acids. The V end was cut by 1 base, the J end by 11 bases, with 23 bases between. The V gene's germline CDR1 is LGHNA and CDR2 YNFKEQ. The CDR3 nucleotides are TGTGCCAGCAGCCAAGGCAGCATGACAGGCCCTCACGGTTACACCTTC. This codes for CASSQGSMTGPHGYTF.

The chain uses TRBV3-1 (or the pseudogene TRBV3-2) and TRBJ1-5; TRBD1 matches 9 bases. Germline CDR1 and CDR2: LGHDT and YNNKEL (reference sequence). V trimming: 8 bases; J trimming: 6 bases; junction bases outside the gene matches: 5. The CDR3 extends over 13 amino acids. CDR3 bases: TGTGCCAGCGGGACAGGGAGGGTTCAGCCCCAGCATTTT. This gives the protein CASGTGRVQPQHF.

This clone was counted a single time. This CDR3 is also generated by other DNA sequences in the sample. V is TRBV9 and J is TRBJ1-1; D unresolved. There are 13 residues in the CDR3. Germline-derived CDR1 and CDR2 are SGDLS and YYNGEE. V gave up 0 bases and J gave up 5 bases, with 8 bases separating them. The DNA for the CDR3 is TGTGCCAGCAGCGTAGCTACTAGGACTGAAGCTTTCTTT. The encoded protein is CASSVATRTEAFF.